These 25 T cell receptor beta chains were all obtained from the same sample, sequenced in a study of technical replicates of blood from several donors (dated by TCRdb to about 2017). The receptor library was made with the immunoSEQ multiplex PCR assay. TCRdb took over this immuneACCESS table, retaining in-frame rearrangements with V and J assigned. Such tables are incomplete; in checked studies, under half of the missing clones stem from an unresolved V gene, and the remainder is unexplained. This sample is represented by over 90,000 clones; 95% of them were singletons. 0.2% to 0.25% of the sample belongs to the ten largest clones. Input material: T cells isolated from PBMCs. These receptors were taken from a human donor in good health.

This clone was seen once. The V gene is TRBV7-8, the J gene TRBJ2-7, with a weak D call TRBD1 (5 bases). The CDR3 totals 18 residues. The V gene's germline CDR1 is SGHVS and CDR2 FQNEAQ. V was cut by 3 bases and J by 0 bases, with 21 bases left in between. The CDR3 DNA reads TGTGCCAGCAGCTTTAGACCCAGCGACAGCGTGCGCTCCTACGAGCAGTACTTC. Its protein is CASSFRPSDSVRSYEQYF.

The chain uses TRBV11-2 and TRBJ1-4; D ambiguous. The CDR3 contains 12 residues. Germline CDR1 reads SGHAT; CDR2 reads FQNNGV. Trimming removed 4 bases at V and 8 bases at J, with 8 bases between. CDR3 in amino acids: CASSSRGEKLFF. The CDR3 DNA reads TGTGCCAGCAGCTCCCGAGGGGAAAAACTGTTTTTT.

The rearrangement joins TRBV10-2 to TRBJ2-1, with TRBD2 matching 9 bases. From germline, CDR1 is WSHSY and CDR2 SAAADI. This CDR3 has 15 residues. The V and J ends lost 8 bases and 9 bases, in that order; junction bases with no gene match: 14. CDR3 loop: CASLRVVAGESEQFF. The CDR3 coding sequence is TGCGCCAGCCTCCGGGTCGTAGCGGGGGAGAGTGAGCAGTTCTTC.

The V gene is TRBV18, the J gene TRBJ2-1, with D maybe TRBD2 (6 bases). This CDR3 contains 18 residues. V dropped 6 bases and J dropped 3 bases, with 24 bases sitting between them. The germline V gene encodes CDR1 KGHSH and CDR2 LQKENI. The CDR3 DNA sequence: TGTGCCAGCTCCATGACCCCCCCCGGGAGTGGAAACTACAATGAGCAGTTCTTC. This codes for CASSMTPPGSGNYNEQFF.

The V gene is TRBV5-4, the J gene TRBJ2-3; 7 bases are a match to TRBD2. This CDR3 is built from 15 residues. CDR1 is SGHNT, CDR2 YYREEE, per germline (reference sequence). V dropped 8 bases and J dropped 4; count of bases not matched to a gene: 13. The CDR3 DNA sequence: TGTGCCAGAATGAAGCGGGATACGAAGGCAGATACGCAGTATTTT. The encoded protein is CARMKRDTKADTQYF.

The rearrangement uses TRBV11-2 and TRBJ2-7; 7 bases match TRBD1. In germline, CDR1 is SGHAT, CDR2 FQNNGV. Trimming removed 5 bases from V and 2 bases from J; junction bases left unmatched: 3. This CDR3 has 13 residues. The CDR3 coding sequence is TGTGCCAGCAGCACGGACAGGCCCTACGAGCAGTACTTC. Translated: CASSTDRPYEQYF.

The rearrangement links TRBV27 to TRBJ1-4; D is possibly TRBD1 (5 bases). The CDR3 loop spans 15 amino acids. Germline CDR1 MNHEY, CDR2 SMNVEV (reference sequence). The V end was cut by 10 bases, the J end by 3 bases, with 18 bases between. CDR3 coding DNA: TGTGCCACTTCCGGGGGGGTAGGATCTAATGAAAAACTGTTTTTT. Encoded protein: CATSGGVGSNEKLFF.

CDR3: CASSQGQKNIQYF. The CDR3 DNA sequence: TGTGCCAGCAGCCAGGGACAGAAAAACATTCAGTACTTC. The rearrangement joins TRBV6-5 to TRBJ2-4, with 7 bases matching TRBD1. Trimming at V came to 6 bases and at J to 4 bases, leaving 3 bases not matched to a gene. Germline V CDR1 and CDR2: MNHEY, SVGAGI. The CDR3 consists of 13 residues.

The CDR3 here is CARLEKGREETQYF. The CDR3 DNA follows: TGTGCAAGGTTAGAGAAGGGACGGGAGGAGACCCAGTACTTC. The chain couples TRBV12-2 to TRBJ2-5; the table gives TRBD2 as D, unverified against the DNA. TRBV12-2 is listed as a pseudogene. The CDR3 contains 14 residues.

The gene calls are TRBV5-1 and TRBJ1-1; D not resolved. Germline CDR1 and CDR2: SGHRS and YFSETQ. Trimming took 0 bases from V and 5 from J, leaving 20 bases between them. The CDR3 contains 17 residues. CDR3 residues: CASSLGSEGFWRTEAFF. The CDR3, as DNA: TGCGCCAGCAGCTTGGGTTCGGAGGGTTTCTGGCGGACTGAAGCTTTCTTT. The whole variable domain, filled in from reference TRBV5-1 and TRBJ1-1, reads KAGVTQTPRYLIKTRGQQVTLSCSPISGHRSVSWYQQTPGQGLQFLFEYFSETQRNKGNFPGRFSGRQFSNSRSEMNVSTLELGDSALYLCASSLGSEGFWRTEAFFGQGTRLTVV.

CDR3 sequence reads: CSVDGLAGNPRNFQETQYF. Here the CDR3 DNA reads TGCAGCGTTGATGGCCTAGCGGGAAACCCCAGGAACTTCCAAGAGACCCAGTACTTC. J is TRBJ2-5 and V is TRBV29-1; 9 nucleotides line up with TRBD2. Germline V gene data show CDR1 as SQVTM and CDR2 as ANQGSEA. V shed 3 bases and J 1 base; nucleotides not matched to a gene: 18. The CDR3 spans 19 residues. Full variable domain (remainder filled in from reference TRBV29-1 and TRBJ2-5): SAVISQKPSRDICQRGTSLTIQCQVDSQVTMMFWYRQQPGQSLTLIATANQGSEATYESGFVIDKFPISRPNLTFSTLTVSNMSPEDSSIYLCSVDGLAGNPRNFQETQYFGPGTRLLVL.

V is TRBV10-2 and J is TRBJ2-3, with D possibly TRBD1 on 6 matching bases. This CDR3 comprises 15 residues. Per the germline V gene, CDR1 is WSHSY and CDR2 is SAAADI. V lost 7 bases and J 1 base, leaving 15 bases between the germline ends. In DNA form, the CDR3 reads TGCGCCAGCATGCAACAGGGTTTTCGCACAGATACGCAGTATTTT. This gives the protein CASMQQGFRTDTQYF.

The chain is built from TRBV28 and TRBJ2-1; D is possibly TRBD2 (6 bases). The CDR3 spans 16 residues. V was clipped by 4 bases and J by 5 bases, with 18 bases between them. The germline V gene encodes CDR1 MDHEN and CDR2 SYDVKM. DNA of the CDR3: TGTGCCAGCAGTTATCATGGAGTAGCGGAAAACAATGAGCAGTTCTTC. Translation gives CASSYHGVAENNEQFF.

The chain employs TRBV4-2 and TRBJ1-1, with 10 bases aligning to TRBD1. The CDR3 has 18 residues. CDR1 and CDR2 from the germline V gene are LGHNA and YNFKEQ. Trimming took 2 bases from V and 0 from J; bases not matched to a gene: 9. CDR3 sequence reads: CASSQFTGTGAMNTEAFF. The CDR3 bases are TGTGCCAGCAGCCAATTTACCGGGACAGGGGCGATGAACACTGAAGCTTTCTTT.

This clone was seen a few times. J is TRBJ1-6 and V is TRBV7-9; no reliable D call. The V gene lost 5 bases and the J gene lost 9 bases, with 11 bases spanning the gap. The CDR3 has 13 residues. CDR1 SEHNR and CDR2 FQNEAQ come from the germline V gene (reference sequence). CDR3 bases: TGTGCCAGCAGCCCGGCGTGGAGTTCACCCCTCCACTTT. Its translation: CASSPAWSSPLHF.

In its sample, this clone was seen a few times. DNA of the CDR3: TGCGCCAGCAGCTTGGAGCCGGAGTATGGCTACACCTTC. Encoded protein: CASSLEPEYGYTF. The chain uses TRBV5-1 and TRBJ1-2; D is undetermined. With 0 bases removed from V and 5 bases from J, the gap between germline ends came to 8 bases. This CDR3 is built from 13 residues. Germline assignment: CDR1 SGHRS and CDR2 YFSETQ.

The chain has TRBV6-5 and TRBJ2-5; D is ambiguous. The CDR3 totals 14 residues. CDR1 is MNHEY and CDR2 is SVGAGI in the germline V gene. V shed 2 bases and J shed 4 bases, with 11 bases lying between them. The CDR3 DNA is TGTGCCAGCAGTTACGGAGCACTTCCAGAGACCCAGTACTTC. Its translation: CASSYGALPETQYF.

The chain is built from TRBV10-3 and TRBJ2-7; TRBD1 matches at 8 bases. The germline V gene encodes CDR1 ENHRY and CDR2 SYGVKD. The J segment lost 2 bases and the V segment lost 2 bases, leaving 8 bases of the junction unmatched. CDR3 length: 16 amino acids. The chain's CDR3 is CAISELAGTGPYEQYF. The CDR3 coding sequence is TGTGCCATCAGTGAGCTAGCCGGGACAGGACCCTACGAGCAGTACTTC.

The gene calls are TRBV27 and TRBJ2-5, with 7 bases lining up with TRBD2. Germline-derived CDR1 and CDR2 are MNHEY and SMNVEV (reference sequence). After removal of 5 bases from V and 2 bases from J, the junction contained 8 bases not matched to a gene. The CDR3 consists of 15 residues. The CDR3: CASSPYPGGQETQYF. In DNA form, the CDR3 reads TGTGCCAGCAGTCCCTATCCCGGGGGGCAAGAGACCCAGTACTTC.

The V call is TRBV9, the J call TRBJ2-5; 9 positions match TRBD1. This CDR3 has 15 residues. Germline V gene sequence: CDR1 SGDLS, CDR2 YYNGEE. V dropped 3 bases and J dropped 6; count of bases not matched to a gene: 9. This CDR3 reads CASSARTGEGQTQYF. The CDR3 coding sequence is TGTGCCAGCAGCGCAAGGACAGGGGAGGGGCAGACCCAGTACTTC.

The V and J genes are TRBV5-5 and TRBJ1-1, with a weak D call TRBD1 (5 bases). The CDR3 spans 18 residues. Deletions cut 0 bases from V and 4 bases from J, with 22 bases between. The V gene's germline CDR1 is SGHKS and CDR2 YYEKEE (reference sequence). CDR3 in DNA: TGTGCCAGCAGCTTGGTTGTATTGGATTCAGGGTGGAGCACTGAAGCTTTCTTT. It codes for CASSLVVLDSGWSTEAFF.

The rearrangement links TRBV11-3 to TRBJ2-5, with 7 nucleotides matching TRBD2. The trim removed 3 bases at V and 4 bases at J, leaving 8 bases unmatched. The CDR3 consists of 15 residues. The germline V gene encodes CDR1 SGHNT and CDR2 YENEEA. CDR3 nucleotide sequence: TGTGCCAGCAGCTTGGGGGGGACCGCGGGAGAGACCCAGTACTTC. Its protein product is CASSLGGTAGETQYF.

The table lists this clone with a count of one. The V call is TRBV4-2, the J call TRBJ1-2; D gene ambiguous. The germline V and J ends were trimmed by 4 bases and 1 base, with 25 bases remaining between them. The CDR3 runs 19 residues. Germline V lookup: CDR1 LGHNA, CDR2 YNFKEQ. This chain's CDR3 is CASSLSPTEDAIYNYGYTF. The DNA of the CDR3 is TGTGCCAGCAGCCTGTCCCCTACGGAGGATGCGATATATAACTATGGCTACACCTTC.

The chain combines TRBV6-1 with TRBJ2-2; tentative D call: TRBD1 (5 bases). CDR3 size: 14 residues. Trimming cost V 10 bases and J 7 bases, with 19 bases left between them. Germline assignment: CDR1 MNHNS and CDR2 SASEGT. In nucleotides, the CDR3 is TGTGCCACGTCCCGACAGTCCTCGAGCGGGGAGCTGTTTTTT. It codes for CATSRQSSSGELFF.

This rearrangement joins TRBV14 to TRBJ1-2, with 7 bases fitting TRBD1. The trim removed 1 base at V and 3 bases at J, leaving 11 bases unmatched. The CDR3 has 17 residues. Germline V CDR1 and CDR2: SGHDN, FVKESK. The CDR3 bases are TGTGCCAGCAGCCAAGGGCCCAACAGGGGATCGGACTATGGCTACACCTTC. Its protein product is CASSQGPNRGSDYGYTF.